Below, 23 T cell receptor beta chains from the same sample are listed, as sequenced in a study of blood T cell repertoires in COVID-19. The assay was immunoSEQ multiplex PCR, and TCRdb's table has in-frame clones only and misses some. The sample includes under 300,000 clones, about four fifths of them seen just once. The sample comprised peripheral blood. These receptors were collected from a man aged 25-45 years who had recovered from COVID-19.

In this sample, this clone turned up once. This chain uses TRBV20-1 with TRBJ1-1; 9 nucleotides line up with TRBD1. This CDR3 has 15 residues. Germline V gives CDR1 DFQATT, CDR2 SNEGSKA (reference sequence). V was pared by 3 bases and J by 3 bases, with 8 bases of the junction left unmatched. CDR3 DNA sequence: TGCAGTGCTAGTAGGGACAGGGTGTGGGACACTGAAGCTTTCTTT. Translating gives CSASRDRVWDTEAFF.

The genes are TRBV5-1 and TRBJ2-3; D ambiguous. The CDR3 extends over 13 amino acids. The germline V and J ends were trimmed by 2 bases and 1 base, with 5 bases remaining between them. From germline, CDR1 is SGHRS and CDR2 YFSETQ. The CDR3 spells CASSFGRTDTQYF. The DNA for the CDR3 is TGCGCCAGCAGCTTTGGCCGCACAGATACGCAGTATTTT.

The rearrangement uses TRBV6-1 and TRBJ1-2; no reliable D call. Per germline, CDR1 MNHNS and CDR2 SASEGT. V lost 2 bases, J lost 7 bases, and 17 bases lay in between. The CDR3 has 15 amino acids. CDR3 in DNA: TGTGCCAGCAGTGAACAGGTCCTAATACCGGCTGGCTACACCTTC. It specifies CASSEQVLIPAGYTF.

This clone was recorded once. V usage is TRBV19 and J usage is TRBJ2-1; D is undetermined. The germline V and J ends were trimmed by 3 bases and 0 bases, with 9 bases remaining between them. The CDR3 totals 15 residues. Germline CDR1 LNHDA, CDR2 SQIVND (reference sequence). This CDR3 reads CASSIDTRSYNEQFF. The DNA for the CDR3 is TGTGCCAGTAGTATCGACACCCGCTCCTACAATGAGCAGTTCTTC.

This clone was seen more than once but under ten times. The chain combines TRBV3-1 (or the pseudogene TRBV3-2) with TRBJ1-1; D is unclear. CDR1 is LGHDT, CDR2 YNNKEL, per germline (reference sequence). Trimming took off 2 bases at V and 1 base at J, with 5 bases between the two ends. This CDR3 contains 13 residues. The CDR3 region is CASSQSSNTEAFF. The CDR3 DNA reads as TGTGCCAGCAGCCAATCTTCGAACACTGAAGCTTTCTTT.

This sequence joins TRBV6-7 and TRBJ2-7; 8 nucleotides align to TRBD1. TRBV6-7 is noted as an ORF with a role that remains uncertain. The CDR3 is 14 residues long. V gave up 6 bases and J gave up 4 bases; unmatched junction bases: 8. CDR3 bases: TGTGCCAGCAGGGAGGGACAGGCGGTATACGAGCAGTACGTC. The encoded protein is CASREGQAVYEQYV.

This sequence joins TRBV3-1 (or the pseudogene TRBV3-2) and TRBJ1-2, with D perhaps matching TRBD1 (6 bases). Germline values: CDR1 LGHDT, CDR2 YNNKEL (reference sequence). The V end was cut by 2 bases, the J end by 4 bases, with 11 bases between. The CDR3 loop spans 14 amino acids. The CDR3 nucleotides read TGTGCCAGCAGCCAACTAGGGACAACCTATGGCTACACCTTC. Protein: CASSQLGTTYGYTF.

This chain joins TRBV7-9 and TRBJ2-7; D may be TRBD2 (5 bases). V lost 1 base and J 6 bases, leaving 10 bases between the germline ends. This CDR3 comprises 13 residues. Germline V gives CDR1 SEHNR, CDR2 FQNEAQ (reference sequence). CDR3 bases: TGTGCCAGCAGCTTAGGCCCCGGAGGCGAGCAGTACTTC. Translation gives CASSLGPGGEQYF. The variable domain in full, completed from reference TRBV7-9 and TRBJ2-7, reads DTGVSQNPRHKITKRGQNVTFRCDPISEHNRLYWYRQTLGQGPEFLTYFQNEAQLEKSRLLSDRFSAERPKGSFSTLEIQRTEQGDSAMYLCASSLGPGGEQYFGPGTRLTVT.

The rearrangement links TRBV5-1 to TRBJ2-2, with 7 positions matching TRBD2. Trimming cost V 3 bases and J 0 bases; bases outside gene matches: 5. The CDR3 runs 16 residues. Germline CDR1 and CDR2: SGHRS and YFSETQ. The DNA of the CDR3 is TGCGCCAGCAGCTCCGGGACTATTTCGAACACCGGGGAGCTGTTTTTT. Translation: CASSSGTISNTGELFF.

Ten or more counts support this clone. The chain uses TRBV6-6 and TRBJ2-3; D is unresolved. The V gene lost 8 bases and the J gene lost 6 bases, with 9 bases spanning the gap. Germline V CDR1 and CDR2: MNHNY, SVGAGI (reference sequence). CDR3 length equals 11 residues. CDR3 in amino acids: CASLVGDTQYF. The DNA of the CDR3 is TGTGCCAGCCTAGTGGGTGATACGCAGTATTTT.

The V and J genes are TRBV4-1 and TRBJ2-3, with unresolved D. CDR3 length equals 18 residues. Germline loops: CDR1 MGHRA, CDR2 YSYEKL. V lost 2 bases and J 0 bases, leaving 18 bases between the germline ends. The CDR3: CASSQSRSSPRSTDTQYF. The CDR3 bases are TGCGCCAGCAGCCAATCTCGTTCCTCCCCCAGGAGCACAGATACGCAGTATTTT.

The CDR3 nucleotides are TGTGCCAGCGGGGAAGGGTTAGCTGAAGCTTTCTTT. It codes for CASGEGLAEAFF. The chain combines TRBV2 with TRBJ1-1; D call uncertain. Germline CDR1 and CDR2: SNHLY and FYNNEI. V lost 8 bases to trimming and J lost 6 bases, with 13 bases between them. The CDR3 consists of 12 residues.

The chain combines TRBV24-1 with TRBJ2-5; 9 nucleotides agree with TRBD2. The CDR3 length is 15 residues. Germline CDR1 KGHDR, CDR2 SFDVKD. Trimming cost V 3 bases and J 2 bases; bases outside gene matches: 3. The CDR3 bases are TGTGCCACCAGTGATCTGGGACTAGCTCAAGAGACCCAGTACTTC. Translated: CATSDLGLAQETQYF.

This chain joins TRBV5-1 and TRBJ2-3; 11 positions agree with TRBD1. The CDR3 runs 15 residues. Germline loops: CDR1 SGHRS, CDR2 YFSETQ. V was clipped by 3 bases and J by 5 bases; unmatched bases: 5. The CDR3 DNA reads TGCGCCAGCAGCTCAAGGACAGGGGGCGAAGATACGCAGTATTTT. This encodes CASSSRTGGEDTQYF.

The CDR3 is CASSPLGDTNSDTQYF. As DNA, the CDR3 is TGTGCCAGCAGCCCACTGGGGGACACAAACTCAGATACGCAGTATTTT. The genes are TRBV5-8 and TRBJ2-3; D may be TRBD1 (6 bases). This CDR3 is 16 amino acids long. The V gene's germline CDR1 is SGHTS and CDR2 YDEGEE. V lost 4 bases and J 4 bases, leaving 19 bases between the germline ends.

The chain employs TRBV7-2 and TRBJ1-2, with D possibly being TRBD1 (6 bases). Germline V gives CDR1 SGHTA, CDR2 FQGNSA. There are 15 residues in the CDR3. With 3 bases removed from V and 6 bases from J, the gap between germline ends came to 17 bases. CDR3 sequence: CASSFGLAEGDGYTF. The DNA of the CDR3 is TGTGCCAGCAGCTTCGGCTTGGCAGAGGGGGATGGCTACACCTTC. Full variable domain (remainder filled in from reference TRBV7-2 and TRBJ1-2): GAGVSQSPSNKVTEKGKDVELRCDPISGHTALYWYRQSLGQGLEFLIYFQGNSAPDKSGLPSDRFSAERTGGSVSTLTIQRTQQEDSAVYLCASSFGLAEGDGYTFGSGTRLTVV.

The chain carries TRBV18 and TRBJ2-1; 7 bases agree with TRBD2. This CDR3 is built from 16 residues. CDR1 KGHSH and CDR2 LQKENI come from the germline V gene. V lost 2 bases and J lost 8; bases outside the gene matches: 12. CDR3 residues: CASSPGLDLFTDEQFF. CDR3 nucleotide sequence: TGTGCCAGCTCACCAGGACTAGATCTTTTTACAGATGAGCAGTTCTTC.

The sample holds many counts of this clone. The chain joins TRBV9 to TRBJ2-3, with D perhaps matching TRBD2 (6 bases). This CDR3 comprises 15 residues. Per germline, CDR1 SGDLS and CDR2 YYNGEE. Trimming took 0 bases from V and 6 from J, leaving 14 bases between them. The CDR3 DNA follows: TGTGCCAGCAGCGTAGCGATAGGGGAGGCGGATACGCAGTATTTT. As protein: CASSVAIGEADTQYF.

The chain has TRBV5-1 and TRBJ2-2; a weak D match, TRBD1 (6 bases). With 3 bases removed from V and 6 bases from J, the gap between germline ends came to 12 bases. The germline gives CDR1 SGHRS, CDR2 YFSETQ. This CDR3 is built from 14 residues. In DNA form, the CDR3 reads TGCGCCAGCAGCTACGGAACAGGGTCCGGGGAGCTGTTTTTT. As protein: CASSYGTGSGELFF.

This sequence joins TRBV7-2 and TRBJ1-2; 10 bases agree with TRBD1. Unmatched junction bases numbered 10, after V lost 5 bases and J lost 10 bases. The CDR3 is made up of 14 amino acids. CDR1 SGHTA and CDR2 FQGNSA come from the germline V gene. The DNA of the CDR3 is TGTGCCAGCAGCGCGGGACAGGGGACGGACTCCTACACCTTC. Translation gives CASSAGQGTDSYTF.

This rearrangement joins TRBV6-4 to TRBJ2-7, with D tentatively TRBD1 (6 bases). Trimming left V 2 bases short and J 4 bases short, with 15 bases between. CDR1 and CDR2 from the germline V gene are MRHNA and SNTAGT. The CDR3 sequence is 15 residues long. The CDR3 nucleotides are TGTGCCAGCAGTGACGCAGACAGGAAAGAATACGAGCAGTACTTC. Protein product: CASSDADRKEYEQYF.

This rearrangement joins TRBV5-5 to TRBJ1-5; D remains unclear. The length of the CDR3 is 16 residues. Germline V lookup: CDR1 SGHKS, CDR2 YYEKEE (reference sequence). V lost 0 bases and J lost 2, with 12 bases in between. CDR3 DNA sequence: TGTGCCAGCAGCTTGGGAGCTTCAGGTGGCAATCAGCCCCAGCATTTT. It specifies CASSLGASGGNQPQHF.

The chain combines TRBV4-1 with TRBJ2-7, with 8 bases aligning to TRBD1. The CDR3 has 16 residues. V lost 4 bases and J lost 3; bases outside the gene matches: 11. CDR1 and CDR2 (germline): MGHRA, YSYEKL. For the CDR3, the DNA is TGCGCCAGCAGCCCTTCCCCGGGACAGGCTTACTACGAGCAGTACTTC. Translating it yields CASSPSPGQAYYEQYF.